This TCR beta chain comes out of a study of shared clonotypes between healthy human individuals. Naive CD8 cells lacked CD45RO, underwent positive selection for CCR7 and left out terminally differentiated effector memory CD45RA+ cells. V trimming: 4 bases; J trimming: 1 base; junction bases outside the gene matches: 12. This CDR3 has 18 residues. Per germline, CDR1 SGHRS and CDR2 YFSETQ. TCRdb keeps only in-frame clones here, not all; method: immunoSEQ multiplex PCR. The sample has 550,000 to 600,000 clones, about 98% seen once. This chain links TRBV5-1 with TRBJ2-2; 8 positions match TRBD1. The TCR comes from a man younger than 45 in good health. The sample consisted of naive CD8+ T cells sorted from blood. CDR3 sequence (DNA): TGCGCCAGCAGCCCGGCCAGGGTTGGGACAGGGAACACCGGGGAGCTGTTTTTT. It translates to CASSPARVGTGNTGELFF.